This T cell receptor beta chain was sequenced in a study of blood T cell repertoires in COVID-19. Across the study: Specimens from acute and convalescent COVID-19 originated in the United States, Italy and Spain. The analysed material was cDNA or gDNA that came from T cells, B-cell-depleted T cells, or PBMCs.

The V segment lost 0 bases and the J segment 15 bases; nucleotides outside the gene matches: 11. The germline CDR1 and CDR2 sequences are MGHRA and YSYEKL. The CDR3 length is 14 residues. Source study methods: Amplification with reference gene primers provided the estimates of nucleated cell counts. The table came from immunoSEQ multiplex PCR; TCRdb's copy has only in-frame clones and leaves some out. That table furnishes V, J and clone size, whereas the DNA furnished D and trimming. This sample carries approximately 150,000 clones, around 83% of them seen once, and the ten largest clones take 10% to 15%.

The source is a man in his 70s who had recovered from COVID-19. The sample comprised peripheral blood. The rearrangement links TRBV4-1 to TRBJ2-4; 7 nucleotides agree with TRBD1. The CDR3 protein is CASSQDRSVTGLYF. The CDR3 bases are TGCGCCAGCAGCCAAGATAGGAGCGTGACAGGGCTGTACTTC.